This entry lists 7 T cell receptor beta chains sequenced from one sample in a study of T cell responses to AZD1222 COVID-19 vaccine (dated by TCRdb to about 2021). Library construction relied on the immunoSEQ multiplex PCR assay. The source is immuneACCESS, and TCRdb retained only in-frame sequences with V and J called. Part of the clones is not carried over; for the studies checked, unresolved V genes explain less than half of this, and the remainder is unexplained. This sample has around 110,000 clones in its table, and 80% to 90% of those were observed once. The ten largest clonotypes hold roughly 3.9% of the sample. The sample's time point label is to be understood as: baseline before first vaccination. The intended sense of this specimen's treatment or condition label: meningococcal conjugate vaccine given as trial control. This sample comprised peripheral blood, obtained on day 0 of MenACWY control vaccination. The source is an adult in good health.

The chain carries TRBV9 and TRBJ2-3; D is ambiguous. The germline V gene encodes CDR1 SGDLS and CDR2 YYNGEE. This CDR3 is built from 15 residues. Deletions cut 1 base from V and 0 bases from J, with 9 bases between. The CDR3 nucleotides are TGTGCCAGCAGCGTATCGCCGGGTAGCACAGATACGCAGTATTTT. This sequence encodes CASSVSPGSTDTQYF.

The chain uses TRBV28 and TRBJ1-2, with D unclear. The germline V gene has CDR1 MDHEN and CDR2 SYDVKM. Between the trimmed V and J ends, which lost 6 bases and 4 bases, there was a span of 18 bases. This CDR3 is built from 15 residues. The CDR3 DNA is TGTGCCAGCAGCCCGAGCACACGGGAGACCTATGGCTACACCTTC. Its protein is CASSPSTRETYGYTF.

J is TRBJ1-2 and V is TRBV19; a possible D gene is TRBD1 (6 bases). Germline V gene sequence: CDR1 LNHDA, CDR2 SQIVND (reference sequence). The ends were cut back, 5 bases at V and 3 bases at J, with 25 bases in the middle. The CDR3 runs to 18 residues. CDR3: CASSLSGQGLRSDYGYTF. The CDR3 bases are TGTGCCAGTAGTCTCTCGGGGCAGGGGTTACGCAGCGACTATGGCTACACCTTC.

The chain links TRBV19 to TRBJ2-7; tentatively, D is TRBD1 or TRBD2 (7 bases each). V was clipped by 1 base and J by 5 bases, with 12 bases between them. The CDR3 covers 14 residues. Germline V lookup: CDR1 LNHDA, CDR2 SQIVND (reference sequence). DNA for the CDR3: TGTGCCAGTAGTATAGGCAGGGGGGGAAACGAGCAGTACTTC. Its protein is CASSIGRGGNEQYF.

This rearrangement joins TRBV3-1 (or the pseudogene TRBV3-2) to TRBJ1-6; possibly TRBD1 for D (5 bases). With 4 bases removed from V and 3 bases from J, the gap between germline ends came to 16 bases. The CDR3 is made up of 17 amino acids. Germline CDR1 is LGHDT and CDR2 is YNNKEL (reference sequence). CDR3 amino acids: CASSPPGRRIYNSPLHF. For the CDR3, the DNA is TGTGCCAGCAGCCCTCCGGGACGGAGGATCTATAATTCACCCCTCCACTTT.

The V and J genes are TRBV18 and TRBJ1-1, with TRBD1 matching 8 bases. Germline CDR1 and CDR2: KGHSH and LQKENI. Trimming took 3 bases from V and 1 from J; bases not matched to a gene: 4. This CDR3 spans 15 amino acids. CDR3 nucleotide sequence: TGTGCCAGCTCACCGTACGGGACAGGGAACACTGAAGCTTTCTTT. Its protein is CASSPYGTGNTEAFF.

This chain links TRBV28 with TRBJ2-7; weak D call: TRBD1 (8 bases). This CDR3 spans 13 amino acids. In germline, CDR1 is MDHEN, CDR2 SYDVKM. The germline V and J ends were trimmed by 7 bases and 7 bases, with 17 bases remaining between them. CDR3: CASNRGGGVEQYF. The CDR3 region has the DNA TGTGCCAGCAACAGGGGGGGAGGTGTTGAGCAGTACTTC. The full variable domain, in which reference TRBV28 and TRBJ2-7 provide the parts outside the CDR3, is DVKVTQSSRYLVKRTGEKVFLECVQDMDHENMFWYRQDPGLGLRLIYFSYDVKMKEKGDIPEGYSVSREKKERFSLILESASTNQTSMYLCASNRGGGVEQYFGPGTRLTVT.